The T cell receptor (beta chain) under discussion was sequenced for a study of neurological immune-mediated disorders. This clonotype was counted between two and nine times. cDNA synthesis was performed by 5'RACE with 10-nucleotide random UMIs. TCRdb reprocessed the 5' RACE reads with MiXCR, giving one entry per CDR3 protein. The sample lists under 80,000 distinct CDR3 sequences; around 5.2% were seen once. Germline loops: CDR1 SGHRS, CDR2 YFSETQ. V was pared by 7 bases and J by 5 bases, with 7 bases of the junction left unmatched. This CDR3 contains 14 residues. This sequence originates from a woman in her thirties with multiple sclerosis. The V and J genes are TRBV5-1 and TRBJ2-5; the match to TRBD2 covers 11 bases. Sequencing was performed on PBMCs. The CDR3 coding sequence is TGCGCCAGCCGCTCTAGCGGGGGGAGTGAGACCCAGTACTTC. Residues: CASRSSGGSETQYF.